Below, 3 T cell receptor beta chains from the same sample are listed, as sequenced in a study of patients and donors after allogeneic stem cell transplantation. TCRdb recomputed calls from the RT-PCR reads with MiXCR, one row per CDR3 protein. The data contain about a million distinct CDR3 sequences, around 17% of them singletons. The material sequenced was blood, either unsorted or a sorted T cell fraction (not recorded which). The receptor source for this set is a human donor who was either an allogeneic HSCT recipient or a stem cell or donor lymphocyte infusion donor (not recorded which). It is not recorded whose cells these are; they may come from a transplant donor.

This chain connects TRBV20-1 to TRBJ2-7; 11 bases map to TRBD2. Germline V lookup: CDR1 DFQATT, CDR2 SNEGSKA (reference sequence). With 1 base clipped from V and 5 bases from J, the junction kept 10 bases outside the gene matches. CDR3 size: 16 residues. This CDR3 reads CSARGVSGRAPNEQYF. The CDR3 nucleotides read TGCAGTGCTAGAGGGGTTAGCGGGAGGGCCCCGAACGAGCAGTACTTC.

Only one count was recorded for this clonotype. This chain joins TRBV5-5 and TRBJ2-5; TRBD1 matches 9 bases. This CDR3 contains 16 residues. Per germline, CDR1 SGHKS and CDR2 YYEKEE (reference sequence). Losses at the gene ends were 4 bases for V and 2 bases for J; bases not matched to a gene: 9. DNA of the CDR3: TGTGCCAGCAGCACCCTGGACAGGGGAACACAAGAGACCCAGTACTTC. Its protein product is CASSTLDRGTQETQYF.

The chain combines TRBV2 with TRBJ1-1; perhaps TRBD1 as D (5 bases). The germline V and J ends were trimmed by 3 bases and 4 bases, with 9 bases remaining between them. CDR1 is SNHLY, CDR2 FYNNEI, per germline. The CDR3 contains 13 residues. CDR3 sequence: CASSEWGSTEAFF. Here the CDR3 DNA reads TGTGCCAGCAGTGAGTGGGGGAGCACTGAAGCTTTCTTT.